A single sample is the source of the 9 T cell receptor beta chains below, sequenced in a study of shared clonotypes between healthy human individuals. Profiling relied on immunoSEQ multiplex PCR, and the TCRdb table lists in-frame clones only, not all of them. Among 950,000 to 1,300,000 clones listed, approximately 70% were seen once. Sequencing was carried out using memory CD4+ T cells sorted from blood. As for subset: CD45RA-negative fraction. The receptors were gathered from a young man in good health.

The rearrangement uses TRBV28 and TRBJ1-1; TRBD1 aligns across 7 bases. The CDR3 covers 12 residues. CDR1 is MDHEN and CDR2 is SYDVKM in the germline V gene. The CDR3 region is CVANRGRTEAFF. In DNA form, the CDR3 reads TGTGTTGCGAACAGGGGTAGGACTGAAGCTTTCTTT.

This chain connects TRBV5-6 to TRBJ1-3, with D unresolved. The V and J ends lost 5 bases and 0 bases respectively, with 15 bases between them. CDR3 size: 16 residues. Germline V lookup: CDR1 SGHDT, CDR2 YYEEEE. Here the CDR3 reads CASSPNGVFSGNTIYF. As DNA, the CDR3 is TGTGCCAGCAGTCCTAATGGCGTCTTCTCTGGAAACACCATATATTTT.

The chain joins TRBV6-5 to TRBJ1-1; D uncertain. V dropped 0 bases and J dropped 1 base, with 9 bases sitting between them. The CDR3 is made up of 15 amino acids. CDR1 and CDR2 from the germline V gene are MNHEY and SVGAGI. The CDR3 reads CASSYSSSGNTEAFF. The CDR3 bases are TGTGCCAGCAGTTACTCATCCTCAGGGAACACTGAAGCTTTCTTT.

This sequence joins TRBV18 and TRBJ2-7; D may be TRBD1 or TRBD2 (5 bases each). V gave up 6 bases and J gave up 6 bases, with 15 bases separating them. Looked up from germline, CDR1 is KGHSH and CDR2 is LQKENI. This CDR3 region has 13 residues. CDR3 region: CASSNLAGGEQYF. CDR3 DNA sequence: TGTGCCAGCTCCAACCTAGCTGGGGGCGAGCAGTACTTC.

The CDR3 bases are TGTGCCAGCAGTTTAACTTATAGCAATCAGCCCCAGCATTTT. It yields the protein CASSLTYSNQPQHF. This chain links TRBV28 with TRBJ1-5, with D hard to call. CDR3 length: 14 residues. Trimming left V 2 bases short and J 0 bases short, with 5 bases between. Germline V lookup: CDR1 MDHEN, CDR2 SYDVKM.

DNA for the CDR3: TGTGCCTGGAGTATCCGCGGAAAGGGCGGTACGACCTATAATTCACCCCTCCACTTT. Translating gives CAWSIRGKGGTTYNSPLHF. This rearrangement joins TRBV30 to TRBJ1-6; D remains unclear. The V and J ends lost 2 bases and 2 bases respectively, with 22 bases between them. CDR3 length: 19 amino acids. The germline CDR1 and CDR2 sequences are GTSNPN and SVGIG (reference sequence). The whole variable domain, remainder taken from reference TRBV30 and TRBJ1-6, is SQTIHQWPATLVQPVGSPLSLECTVEGTSNPNLYWYRQAAGRGLQLLFYSVGIGQISSEVPQNLSASRPQDRQFILSSKKLLLSDSGFYLCAWSIRGKGGTTYNSPLHFGNGTRLTVT.

Only a few counts were recorded for this clone. This CDR3 reads CASSLGTSGRFRETQYF. The CDR3 nucleotides read TGTGCCAGCAGCTTAGGGACTAGCGGGAGGTTTCGGGAGACCCAGTACTTC. The chain couples TRBV7-2 to TRBJ2-5, with 14 bases aligning to TRBD2. J gave up 5 bases and V 1 base, and 6 bases lay outside the gene matches. Germline values: CDR1 SGHTA, CDR2 FQGNSA. This CDR3 contains 17 residues. The variable domain in full, with the rest retrieved from reference TRBV7-2 and TRBJ2-5, is GAGVSQSPSNKVTEKGKDVELRCDPISGHTALYWYRQSLGQGLEFLIYFQGNSAPDKSGLPSDRFSAERTGGSVSTLTIQRTQQEDSAVYLCASSLGTSGRFRETQYFGPGTRLLVL.

The CDR3 is CARPGEAGELFF. As DNA, the CDR3 is TGTGCCAGACCAGGGGAGGCCGGGGAGCTGTTTTTT. The chain combines TRBV19 with TRBJ2-2; D possibly uses TRBD1 or TRBD2 (6 bases each). The germline V gene encodes CDR1 LNHDA and CDR2 SQIVND (reference sequence). The CDR3 has 12 residues. V was cut by 9 bases and J by 6 bases, with 11 bases left in between.

The rearrangement uses TRBV7-2 and TRBJ1-4, with D unclear. The V end lost 1 base, the J end lost 1 base, and 10 bases lay between the germline ends. CDR1 and CDR2 from the germline V gene are SGHTA and FQGNSA. The CDR3 consists of 16 residues. DNA of the CDR3: TGTGCCAGCAGCTTAGGAGGAGGGAGAACTAATGAAAAACTGTTTTTT. Translated, it gives CASSLGGGRTNEKLFF.